One sample yielded the 9 T cell receptor beta chains listed below, sequenced in a study of blood T cell repertoires in COVID-19. The data were produced by immunoSEQ multiplex PCR, yet TCRdb's version contains in-frame clones alone and is incomplete. This repertoire shows some 99,000 clones, 80% to 90% found once; its top ten account for about 1.1%. Material for sequencing was peripheral blood. The source is a human donor in a cohort sampled during active COVID-19.

The V and J genes are TRBV7-3 and TRBJ2-1; 7 bases align to TRBD2. Trimming took 5 bases from V and 3 from J; bases not matched to a gene: 4. The CDR3 has 14 residues. Germline-derived CDR1 and CDR2 are SGHTA and FQGTGA. The CDR3 sequence: CASSRRGDYNEQFF. DNA for the CDR3: TGTGCCAGCAGCCGCCGGGGGGACTACAATGAGCAGTTCTTC.

CDR3 in amino acids: CATSGQGSTDTQYF. The CDR3 DNA is TGTGCCACCTCGGGCCAGGGTAGCACAGATACGCAGTATTTT. V and J are TRBV7-9 and TRBJ2-3; D is possibly TRBD1 (5 bases). CDR1 SEHNR and CDR2 FQNEAQ come from the germline V gene (reference sequence). CDR3 length: 14 residues. Trimming shortened V by 10 bases and J by 0 bases, and 14 bases separated the two germline ends.

The chain employs TRBV3-1 (or the pseudogene TRBV3-2) and TRBJ2-1; a possible D gene is TRBD2 (7 bases). V was trimmed by 3 bases and J by 6 bases, leaving 15 bases between them. The CDR3 consists of 15 residues. CDR1 LGHDT and CDR2 YNNKEL come from the germline V gene (reference sequence). CDR3 sequence (DNA): TGTGCCAGCAGCCATGGGGCGGGGGCGGTCAATGAGCAGTTCTTC. Its translation: CASSHGAGAVNEQFF.

V gene TRBV19 combines with J gene TRBJ2-2; 11 nucleotides align to TRBD2. The CDR3 is 17 residues long. V lost 5 bases, J lost 0 bases, and 5 bases stayed unmatched. CDR1 LNHDA and CDR2 SQIVND come from the germline V gene (reference sequence). The CDR3 sequence: CASSPRLAGPNTGELFF. The DNA for the CDR3 is TGTGCCAGTAGTCCCAGACTAGCGGGACCGAACACCGGGGAGCTGTTTTTT.

This chain links TRBV7-2 with TRBJ2-4, with 8 bases matching TRBD2. Germline CDR1 and CDR2: SGHTA and FQGNSA. The CDR3 contains 19 residues. V lost 0 bases and J lost 0; bases outside the gene matches: 10. CDR3 in DNA: TGTGCCAGCAGCTTAGCGGACCAAGCGGGGGAACTAGCCAAAAACATTCAGTACTTC. Translating gives CASSLADQAGELAKNIQYF.

The chain employs TRBV7-2 and TRBJ1-2; no clear D gene. The V end lost 2 bases, the J end lost 3 bases, and 7 bases lay between the germline ends. Per the germline V gene, CDR1 is SGHTA and CDR2 is FQGNSA. The length of the CDR3 is 13 residues. The CDR3 region has the DNA TGTGCCAGCAGCTTACCAACAGACTATGGCTACACCTTC. Encoded protein: CASSLPTDYGYTF.

The chain links TRBV4-2 to TRBJ2-7, with D perhaps matching TRBD2 (7 bases). The germline V and J ends were trimmed by 3 bases and 7 bases, with 16 bases remaining between them. The CDR3 length is 14 residues. The germline V gene has CDR1 LGHNA and CDR2 YNFKEQ. The CDR3, as DNA: TGTGCCAGCAGCCAGGGAGGGACACTGAGGGAGCAGTACTTC. Residues: CASSQGGTLREQYF.

V usage is TRBV9 and J usage is TRBJ1-5; 7 positions match TRBD1. CDR1 SGDLS and CDR2 YYNGEE come from the germline V gene. This CDR3 comprises 16 residues. With V trimmed by 0 bases and J by 2 bases, 5 bases remained unmatched. The CDR3 reads CASSVGPDRGNQPQHF. The CDR3 DNA reads TGTGCCAGCAGCGTAGGCCCTGACAGGGGCAATCAGCCCCAGCATTTT.

This clone was observed a handful of times. The V gene is TRBV2, the J gene TRBJ1-5, with TRBD1 identical over 8 bases. Germline V CDR1 and CDR2: SNHLY, FYNNEI. The CDR3 runs 15 residues. Germline trimming cut 1 base from V and 4 bases from J; bases unmatched to any gene: 3. The CDR3 coding sequence is TGTGCCAGCAGTGAAGGGACAGGGCTTAATCAGCCCCAGCATTTT. Translation gives CASSEGTGLNQPQHF.